Listed here are 23 T cell receptor beta chains from one sample, sequenced in a study of Ad26.COV2.S vaccination and SARS-CoV-2 variants. Documented treatment: about 20 received Ad26.COV2.S at low or high dose, single or two shots; 5 received placebo; per-sample allocation not given. Sampling was done on day 63 after the first vaccine or placebo injection. TCRdb keeps only in-frame clones here, not all; method: immunoSEQ multiplex PCR. The repertoire has about 420,000 clones, roughly 88% of them found once; the top ten carry approximately 4%. Sequenced here: peripheral blood, sampled in a trial of Ad26.COV2.S vaccine versus placebo. The receptor source for this set is a person aged 18-60 years who received the Ad26.COV2.S COVID-19 vaccine or a placebo.

The chain joins TRBV2 to TRBJ2-3; perhaps TRBD2 as D (5 bases). V gave up 3 bases and J gave up 4 bases, with 17 bases separating them. Germline values: CDR1 SNHLY, CDR2 FYNNEI. The CDR3 loop spans 16 amino acids. The CDR3 loop is CASSEARLRVADTQYF. The CDR3 DNA is TGTGCCAGCAGTGAGGCTCGACTAAGGGTTGCAGATACGCAGTATTTT.

A note on this clone: The same CDR3 also results from other DNA sequences found in this sample. The rearrangement links TRBV24-1 to TRBJ2-7; D uncertain. The CDR3 extends over 11 amino acids. The germline V and J ends were trimmed by 5 bases and 3 bases, with 4 bases remaining between them. In germline, CDR1 is KGHDR, CDR2 SFDVKD. CDR3 nucleotides: TGTGCCACCAGTGGAGGCTACGAGCAGTACTTC. This sequence encodes CATSGGYEQYF.

This chain links TRBV27 with TRBJ1-2; TRBD1 is a possible D gene (6 bases). Trimming took 5 bases from V and 4 from J, leaving 20 bases between them. Germline values: CDR1 MNHEY, CDR2 SMNVEV (reference sequence). The CDR3 has 16 residues. The CDR3 sequence: CASSPLVGGAGYGYTF. The DNA for the CDR3 is TGTGCCAGCAGTCCACTCGTTGGGGGCGCTGGCTATGGCTACACCTTC.

V gene TRBV7-9 combines with J gene TRBJ2-6, with D possibly being TRBD1 (6 bases). Trimming cost V 1 base and J 3 bases, with 7 bases left between them. The CDR3 contains 15 residues. CDR1 SEHNR and CDR2 FQNEAQ come from the germline V gene (reference sequence). CDR3 loop: CASSLGGRGANVLTF. The CDR3 nucleotides read TGTGCCAGCAGCTTAGGGGGGCGTGGGGCCAACGTCCTGACTTTC. Full variable domain (outside the CDR3, taken from reference TRBV7-9 and TRBJ2-6): DTGVSQNPRHKITKRGQNVTFRCDPISEHNRLYWYRQTLGQGPEFLTYFQNEAQLEKSRLLSDRFSAERPKGSFSTLEIQRTEQGDSAMYLCASSLGGRGANVLTFGAGSRLTVL.

V is TRBV7-2 and J is TRBJ2-3; D could derive from TRBD1 or TRBD2 (6 bases each). Germline V gene lookup returns CDR1 SGHTA and CDR2 FQGNSA. V lost 3 bases and J lost 2, with 12 bases in between. The CDR3 has 15 amino acids. CDR3 DNA: TGTGCCAGCAGCTTTAGGGGGGACGACACAGATACGCAGTATTTT. It is translated as CASSFRGDDTDTQYF.

The J gene is TRBJ1-1, the V gene TRBV5-6; D is ambiguous. V lost 0 bases, J lost 4 bases, and 4 bases lay in between. The CDR3 is 12 residues long. Looked up from germline, CDR1 is SGHDT and CDR2 is YYEEEE. As DNA, the CDR3 is TGTGCCAGCAGCTTGGGGATCACTGAAGCTTTCTTT. This codes for CASSLGITEAFF.

J is TRBJ2-7 and V is TRBV7-2; D possibly matches TRBD1 or TRBD2 (7 bases each). V lost 2 bases and J lost 6, with 20 bases in between. From germline, CDR1 is SGHTA and CDR2 FQGNSA. There are 16 residues in the CDR3. The CDR3 DNA reads TGTGCCAGCAGCTTAATATGGGGGCAGGGGGAGGGCGAGCAGTACTTC. This translates into CASSLIWGQGEGEQYF.

The CDR3 DNA sequence: TGTGCCAGCAGCTTAGCCGGGGACGGATCCTACGAGCAGTACTTC. Amino acids: CASSLAGDGSYEQYF. The chain combines TRBV7-9 with TRBJ2-7; D is tentatively TRBD1 or TRBD2 (5 bases each). The germline gives CDR1 SEHNR, CDR2 FQNEAQ (reference sequence). The CDR3 spans 15 residues. V gave up 0 bases and J gave up 1 base, with 10 bases separating them. Drawing the rest from reference TRBV7-9 and TRBJ2-7, the complete variable domain is DTGVSQNPRHKITKRGQNVTFRCDPISEHNRLYWYRQTLGQGPEFLTYFQNEAQLEKSRLLSDRFSAERPKGSFSTLEIQRTEQGDSAMYLCASSLAGDGSYEQYFGPGTRLTVT.

Only one count was recorded for this clone. One junction end does not reproduce the germline sequence, and a read error may be involved. The chain links TRBV12-3 or TRBV12-4 to TRBJ1-4; 8 bases fit TRBD1. The CDR3 length is 13 residues. The CDR3 loop reads CASSSNGQGRWVF. DNA for the CDR3: TGTGCCAGCAGTTCTAACGGACAGGGCCGGTGGGTTTTT.

This clone appeared a single time. CDR3 DNA sequence: TGTGCCAGCAGCCCTACGGGGGTTACTAATGAAAAACTGTTTTTT. This gives the protein CASSPTGVTNEKLFF. The chain couples TRBV7-9 to TRBJ1-4; the D gene is possibly TRBD1 (5 bases). Trimming stripped 5 bases from V and 2 bases from J, with 12 bases between. The CDR3 totals 15 residues. The germline V gene encodes CDR1 SEHNR and CDR2 FQNEAQ (reference sequence).

The chain has TRBV5-1 and TRBJ2-1, with a tentative D call TRBD2 (6 bases). Germline V CDR1 and CDR2: SGHRS, YFSETQ. This CDR3 contains 11 residues. V lost 6 bases, J lost 5 bases, and 6 bases lay in between. This CDR3 is CASIADNEQFF. CDR3 in DNA: TGCGCCAGCATAGCGGACAATGAGCAGTTCTTC.

This clone was picked up a small number of times. The chain carries TRBV28 and TRBJ1-6, with 8 positions matching TRBD1. The CDR3 runs 15 residues. V lost 5 bases, J lost 1 base, and 1 base stayed unmatched. The germline CDR1 and CDR2 sequences are MDHEN and SYDVKM. The CDR3 protein is CASSTGGSYNSPLHF. CDR3 nucleotide sequence: TGTGCCAGCAGTACAGGGGGTTCCTATAATTCACCCCTCCACTTT.

The gene calls are TRBV27 and TRBJ2-3; 8 bases are shared with TRBD2. J gave up 2 bases and V 0 bases, and 4 bases lay outside the gene matches. CDR3 size: 16 residues. In germline, CDR1 is MNHEY, CDR2 SMNVEV (reference sequence). CDR3 amino acids: CASSLSGGGITDTQYF. For the CDR3, the DNA is TGTGCCAGCAGTTTATCCGGGGGGGGAATCACAGATACGCAGTATTTT.

This clone was observed a handful of times. This sample also contains other DNA sequences that code for the same CDR3. This chain's CDR3 is CASSLGSTEAFF. For the CDR3, the DNA is TGTGCCAGCAGCTTAGGATCCACTGAAGCTTTCTTT. V usage is TRBV7-9 and J usage is TRBJ1-1; D remains unclear. The CDR3 extends over 12 amino acids. Germline lookup yields CDR1 SEHNR and CDR2 FQNEAQ (reference sequence). V was cut by 1 base and J by 4 bases, with 4 bases left in between.

V and J are TRBV19 and TRBJ1-5; no clear D gene. CDR3 length: 12 amino acids. Germline V gene lookup returns CDR1 LNHDA and CDR2 SQIVND (reference sequence). Trimming left V 4 bases short and J 5 bases short, with 6 bases between. Here the CDR3 reads CASSNSDQPQHF. The CDR3 nucleotides read TGTGCCAGTAGTAACTCCGATCAGCCCCAGCATTTT.

This clone has just one count. In nucleotides, the CDR3 is TGTGCCAGCTCACCGGGGGGGGGTGGCAATCAGCCCCAGCATTTT. This gives the protein CASSPGGGGNQPQHF. This chain uses TRBV18 with TRBJ1-5; weak D call: TRBD1 (5 bases). Between the trimmed V and J ends, which lost 3 bases and 2 bases, there was a span of 11 bases. The CDR3 length is 15 residues. From germline, CDR1 is KGHSH and CDR2 LQKENI.

The chain employs TRBV19 and TRBJ1-5, with a possible D match to TRBD1 (5 bases). The germline V and J ends were trimmed by 3 bases and 1 base, with 10 bases remaining between them. Germline CDR1 is LNHDA and CDR2 is SQIVND (reference sequence). The CDR3 is 15 amino acids. In DNA form, the CDR3 reads TGTGCCAGTAGTATGGCGGGGCGAAGCAATCAGCCCCAGCATTTT. Translation gives CASSMAGRSNQPQHF.

V gene TRBV5-1 combines with J gene TRBJ2-5, with unresolved D. The ends were cut back, 3 bases at V and 1 base at J, with 7 bases in the middle. Germline CDR1 and CDR2: SGHRS and YFSETQ. The CDR3 runs to 13 residues. As DNA, the CDR3 is TGCGCCAGCAGCTGGAGTGGCCAAGAGACCCAGTACTTC. It specifies CASSWSGQETQYF.

This chain links TRBV9 with TRBJ1-1, with D possibly TRBD1 on 5 matching bases. The germline V gene has CDR1 SGDLS and CDR2 YYNGEE. V lost 0 bases to trimming and J lost 6 bases, with 9 bases between them. CDR3 length: 13 amino acids. The CDR3 region is CASSVAGQAEAFF. For the CDR3, the DNA is TGTGCCAGCAGCGTAGCAGGGCAGGCTGAAGCTTTCTTT.

The rearrangement uses TRBV19 and TRBJ2-7, with 8 bases that match TRBD1. This CDR3 has 13 residues. V was pared by 3 bases and J by 2 bases, with 0 bases of the junction left unmatched. CDR1 and CDR2 (germline): LNHDA, SQIVND (reference sequence). The CDR3 DNA reads as TGTGCCAGTAGTATGACAGGGGCCTACGAGCAGTACTTC. Amino acid sequence: CASSMTGAYEQYF. Variable domain in full (rest from reference TRBV19 and TRBJ2-7): DGGITQSPKYLFRKEGQNVTLSCEQNLNHDAMYWYRQDPGQGLRLIYYSQIVNDFQKGDIAEGYSVSREKKESFPLTVTSAQKNPTAFYLCASSMTGAYEQYFGPGTRLTVT.

This chain links TRBV24-1 with TRBJ2-3, with 9 bases aligning to TRBD1. There are 18 residues in the CDR3. CDR1 is KGHDR and CDR2 is SFDVKD in the germline V gene. The ends lost 4 bases at V and 3 bases at J; junction bases unmatched: 13. Written as DNA, the CDR3 is TGTGCCACCAGTGACCCACAGGGGGCGGCTAGCGGAACAGATACGCAGTATTTT. As protein: CATSDPQGAASGTDTQYF.

CDR3 sequence (DNA): TGTGCCTGGAAACAAGGGGGGGACACCGGGGAGCTGTTTTTT. Amino acid sequence: CAWKQGGDTGELFF. The chain couples TRBV30 to TRBJ2-2, with D perhaps TRBD2 (7 bases). From germline, CDR1 is GTSNPN and CDR2 SVGIG (reference sequence). Trimming took 4 bases from V and 3 from J, leaving 12 bases between them. CDR3 length: 14 residues.

The CDR3 sequence: CASSQSGDRDLLTQYF. The CDR3 DNA reads TGCGCCAGCAGTCAATCGGGGGACAGGGATTTACTAACCCAGTACTTC. This rearrangement joins TRBV23-1 to TRBJ2-5; 9 nucleotides align to TRBD1. TRBV23-1 is treated as an ORF (open reading frame) with a function not yet certain. The length of the CDR3 is 16 residues. The trim removed 0 bases at V and 8 bases at J, leaving 10 bases unmatched.